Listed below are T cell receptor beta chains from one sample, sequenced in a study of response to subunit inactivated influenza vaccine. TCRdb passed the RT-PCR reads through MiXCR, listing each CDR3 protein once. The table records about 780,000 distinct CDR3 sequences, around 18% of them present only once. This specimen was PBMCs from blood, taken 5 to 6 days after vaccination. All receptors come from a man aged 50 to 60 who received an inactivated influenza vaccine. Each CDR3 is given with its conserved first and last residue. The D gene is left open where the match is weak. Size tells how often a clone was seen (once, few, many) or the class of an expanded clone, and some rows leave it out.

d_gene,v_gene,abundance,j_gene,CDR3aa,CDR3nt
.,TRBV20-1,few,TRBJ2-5,CSARAPMGMETQYF,TGCAGTGCTAGAGCCCCGATGGGTATGGAGACCCAGTACTTC
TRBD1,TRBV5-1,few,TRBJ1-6,CASSLAGQSSPLHF,TGCGCCAGCAGCCTGGCGGGACAGTCTTCACCCCTCCACTTT
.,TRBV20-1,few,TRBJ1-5,CSADRDYNQPQHF,TGCAGTGCTGACCGGGATTACAATCAGCCCCAGCATTTT
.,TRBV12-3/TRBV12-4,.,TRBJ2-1,CASSPTSISYNEQFF,TGTGCCAGCAGCCCGACTTCTATCTCCTACAATGAGCAGTTCTTC
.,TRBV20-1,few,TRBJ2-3,CSARVGGPRDTQYF,TGCAGTGCTAGGGTGGGGGGGCCGAGAGATACGCAGTATTTT
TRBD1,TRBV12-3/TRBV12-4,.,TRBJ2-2,CASSLLQGGTGELFF,TGTGCCAGCAGTTTATTACAGGGGGGCACCGGGGAGCTGTTTTTT
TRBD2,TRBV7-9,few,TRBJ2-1,CASSLGISSGLAPFF,TGTGCCAGCAGCTTAGGGATTTCTAGCGGCTTAGCTCCGTTCTTC
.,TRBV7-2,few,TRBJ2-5,CASSLTGQLGETQYF,TGTGCCAGCAGCTTGACCGGACAGCTGGGTGAGACCCAGTACTTC
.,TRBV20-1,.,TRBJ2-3,CSASLQGDSTDTQYF,TGCAGTGCTAGTTTACAGGGCGATAGCACAGATACGCAGTATTTT
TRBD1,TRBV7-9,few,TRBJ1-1,CASTRTGPNTEAFF,TGTGCCAGCACGCGGACAGGCCCGAACACTGAAGCTTTCTTT
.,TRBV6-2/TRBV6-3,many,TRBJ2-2,CASSYYNGGELFF,TGTGCCAGCAGTTACTACAATGGCGGGGAGCTGTTTTTT
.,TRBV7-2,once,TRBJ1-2,CASSLEPGQGPGYTF,TGTGCCAGCAGCTTAGAACCAGGACAAGGCCCTGGCTACACCTTC
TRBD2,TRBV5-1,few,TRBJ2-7,CASSLERASGSEQYF,TGCGCCAGCAGCTTGGAAAGGGCTAGCGGGAGCGAGCAGTACTTC
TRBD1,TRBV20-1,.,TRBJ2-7,CSAVQGNEQYF,TGCAGTGCTGTACAGGGGAACGAGCAGTACTTC
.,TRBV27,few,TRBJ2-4,CASHNQGRNIQYF,TGTGCCAGCCACAATCAGGGCAGAAACATTCAGTACTTC
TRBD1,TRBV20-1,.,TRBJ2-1,CSARSDRGINEQFF,TGCAGTGCTAGAAGCGACAGGGGAATAAACGAGCAGTTCTTC
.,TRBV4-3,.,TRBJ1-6,CASSQGGYNSPLHF,TGCGCCAGCAGCCAAGGGGGATATAATTCACCCCTCCACTTT
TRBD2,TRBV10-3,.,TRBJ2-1,CAIRAGLAGERKVNEQFF,TGTGCCATCAGGGCGGGACTAGCGGGAGAAAGGAAGGTCAATGAGCAGTTCTTC
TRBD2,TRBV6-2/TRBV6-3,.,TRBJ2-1,CASGGGAFHEQFF,TGTGCCAGCGGGGGGGGAGCGTTCCATGAGCAGTTCTTC
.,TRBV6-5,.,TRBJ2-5,CASSYGQGGGETQYF,TGTGCCAGCAGCTATGGACAGGGAGGGGGGGAGACCCAGTACTTC
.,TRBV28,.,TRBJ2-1,CASSLVDYNEQFF,TGTGCCAGCAGTTTAGTAGACTACAATGAGCAGTTCTTC
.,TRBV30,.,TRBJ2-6,CAGGRQRLGSGANVLTF,TGTGCCGGAGGGAGACAGCGGCTCGGCTCTGGGGCCAACGTCCTGACTTTC
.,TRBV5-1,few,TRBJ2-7,CASSLVDRTYEQYF,TGCGCCAGCAGCTTAGTGGACCGAACCTACGAGCAGTACTTC
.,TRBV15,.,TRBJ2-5,CATSRDGTETQYF,TGTGCCACCAGCAGAGATGGAACGGAGACCCAGTACTTC
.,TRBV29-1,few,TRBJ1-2,CSVRHRVSPNYGYTF,TGCAGCGTTCGACACAGGGTATCCCCTAACTATGGCTACACCTTC
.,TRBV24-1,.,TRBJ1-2,CATSTHEGPSYGYTF,TGTGCCACCAGCACTCACGAAGGTCCCAGCTATGGCTACACCTTC